The rows below give T cell receptor beta chains drawn from one sample of a study of Tregs in tolerant kidney transplant recipients. Assay used: immunoSEQ multiplex PCR; TCRdb lists only in-frame clones, some missing. This sample has about 73,000 clones, with around 93% found just once. The sequences come from Tregs from blood, collected before the transplant. The source of these receptors is a human donor who received a combined kidney and bone marrow transplant. The CDR3 runs from the conserved cysteine through the conserved F or W. A D gene is named only where the DNA matches it firmly. Clone size is not always given. Where it is, it says once, few, many or a class for expanded clones.

d_call clone_size j_call v_call cdr3_nt cdr3_aa
TRBD1 once TRBJ2-3 TRBV5-1 TGCGCCAGCAGCTGGACAGGGCGCACATCCACAGATACGCAGTATTTT CASSWTGRTSTDTQYF
TRBD2 - TRBJ2-5 TRBV5-1 TGCGCCAGCAGCTTGACTAGCGGGACGGAGACCCAGTACTTC CASSLTSGTETQYF
- - TRBJ1-3 TRBV19 TGTGCCAGTAGTCAGACCGTCCGGGATAGAAACACCATATATTTT CASSQTVRDRNTIYF
- - TRBJ1-2 TRBV29-1 TGCAGCGTTGAAGATCCGGGCAACAGGGGCTACACCTTC CSVEDPGNRGYTF
TRBD1 - TRBJ1-2 TRBV5-5 TGTGCCAGCAGTAGGGGGGGACAGGCGAACTATGGCTACACCTTC CASSRGGQANYGYTF
- - TRBJ2-7 TRBV2 TGTGCCAGCGTAGAATTGGTGGAAAATCCCTACGAGCAGTACTTC CASVELVENPYEQYF
- - TRBJ2-3 TRBV2 TGTGCCAGCGCGTCCACAGATACGCAGTATTTT CASASTDTQYF
TRBD2 - TRBJ2-3 TRBV5-5 TGTGCCAGCAGCCTACTAGCGGGAGGGGTAGATACGCAGTATTTT CASSLLAGGVDTQYF
- few TRBJ1-5 TRBV18 TGTGCCAGCTCACCATCCAGCAATCAGCCCCAGCATTTT CASSPSSNQPQHF
- - TRBJ2-5 TRBV11-2 TGTGCCAGCAGCTTACTGCAGGCAGAGACCCAGTACTTC CASSLLQAETQYF
- few TRBJ2-1 TRBV27 TGTGCCAGCAGTGCCCCACCTTTCTTCCAAAATGAGCAGTTCTTC CASSAPPFFQNEQFF
TRBD2 - TRBJ2-2 TRBV7-9 TGTGCCAGCAGTCAAAAGCGGGAGGGTAATAGGAGCACCGGGGAGCTGTTTTTT CASSQKREGNRSTGELFF
TRBD2 - TRBJ2-7 TRBV10-3 TGTGCCATCAGTGTTGGGACTAGCGGGAGTAACGAGCAGTACTTC CAISVGTSGSNEQYF
- - TRBJ1-4 TRBV5-6 TGTGCCAGCAGCTTGCTATCAGGGTCTTGGGAAAAACTGTTTTTT CASSLLSGSWEKLFF
TRBD2 - TRBJ2-7 TRBV4-3 TGCGCCAGCAGCCAAGATCTAGCGGGAGGGAGGGTGCAGTACTTC CASSQDLAGGRVQYF
TRBD2 - TRBJ2-7 TRBV7-2 TGTGCCAGCAGCTCGGCTCTAGCGGGAGGGCCTAGAAGCCTCGAGCAGTACTTC CASSSALAGGPRSLEQYF
- few TRBJ2-2 TRBV5-1 TGCGCCAGCAGCTTAAGGTCCGGGGAGCTGTTTTTT CASSLRSGELFF
- - TRBJ2-5 TRBV9 TGTGCCAGCAGCGTAAGCGGACAAGAGACCCAGTACTTC CASSVSGQETQYF
- - TRBJ1-4 TRBV30 TGTGCCTGCTTGAATCTCGGGGTTGAAGGAGAAAAACTGTTTTTT CACLNLGVEGEKLFF
- once TRBJ2-2 TRBV5-1 TGCGCCAGCAGCTATACCGGGGAGCTGTTTTTT CASSYTGELFF
- once TRBJ2-7 TRBV2 TGTGCCAGCAGTATACGGAACTACGAGCAGTACTTC CASSIRNYEQYF
- - TRBJ2-2 TRBV27 TGTGCCAGCAGTTTATCCACCTACGGGGAGCTGTTTTTT CASSLSTYGELFF
- - TRBJ1-2 TRBV7-2 TGTGCCAGCAGCTTAGAAGTGGACCACTATGGCTACACCTTC CASSLEVDHYGYTF
- few TRBJ2-3 TRBV6-5 TGTGCCAGCAGTGAGGGGGGAATCAGGGATACGCAGTATTTT CASSEGGIRDTQYF
- - TRBJ2-5 TRBV6-6 TGTGCCAGCAGTGGGCAGCGCCAAGAGACCCAGTACTTC CASSGQRQETQYF
- - TRBJ2-7 TRBV28 TGTGCCAGCAGTTTATCTTATCTCTACGAGCAGTACTTC CASSLSYLYEQYF
- few TRBJ1-1 TRBV27 TGTGCCAGCAGTCGACAGGCGGTAGGTACTGAAGCTTTCTTT CASSRQAVGTEAFF
- - TRBJ2-5 TRBV2 TGTGCCAGCAGTGCAAACAGTATCCAAGAGACCCAGTACTTC CASSANSIQETQYF
- - TRBJ2-5 TRBV10-3 TGTGCCATCAAAGGCCAAGGACAAAAAGAGACCCAGTACTTC CAIKGQGQKETQYF
- - TRBJ2-5 TRBV5-4 TGTGCCAGCAGCTTGTTGGACACCCAAGAGACCCAGTACTTC CASSLLDTQETQYF
TRBD2 - TRBJ2-7 TRBV5-1 TGCGCCAGCAGCTTGGCCTATCGGGAGGCTGCCTACGAGCAGTACTTC CASSLAYREAAYEQYF
- - TRBJ1-5 TRBV9 TGTGCCAGCAGCGCAGGGGAGGGGTCGGGACAGCCCCAGCATTTT CASSAGEGSGQPQHF
- - TRBJ1-1 TRBV30 TGTGCCTGCCCTAAGGGCACTGAAGCTTTCTTT CACPKGTEAFF
TRBD2 - TRBJ2-2 TRBV18 TGTGCCAGCTCACCACCGTCGGGAGGCGGCACCGGGGAGCTGTTTTTT CASSPPSGGGTGELFF
- - TRBJ2-7 TRBV21-1 TGTGCCAGCAGCAATCAATTGTTCAGGACAGGGAGTCCCTACGAGCAGTACTTC CASSNQLFRTGSPYEQYF
TRBD1 - TRBJ1-2 TRBV7-2 TGTGCCAGCAGCAGAAGTACAGGGGTTCTGCGGGGCTACACCTTC CASSRSTGVLRGYTF
- - TRBJ2-5 TRBV4-1 TGCGCCAGCAGCCTTCTCGGCCGGGGTTGGGGTGAGACCCAGTACTTC CASSLLGRGWGETQYF
- - TRBJ1-5 TRBV15 TGTGCCACCAGCAGAGATAACCAGCCCCAGCATTTT CATSRDNQPQHF
- - TRBJ2-7 TRBV4-3 TGCGCCAGCAGCCAAGATCGGCAGGCTCTCTACGAGCAGTACTTC CASSQDRQALYEQYF
- - TRBJ1-4 TRBV30 TGTGCCTGGAAAGGGAATGAAAAACTGTTTTTT CAWKGNEKLFF
- - TRBJ2-5 TRBV5-1 TGCGCCAGCAGCTTGGGTACTAGCCGGGAGACCCAGTACTTC CASSLGTSRETQYF
TRBD1 once TRBJ1-3 TRBV28 TGTGCCAGCAGACCGGGACAGCTTGGAAACACCATATATTTT CASRPGQLGNTIYF
- - TRBJ2-7 TRBV15 TGTGCCACCAGCAGAAACTTCGGGAGGCAGTACTTC CATSRNFGRQYF
- - TRBJ1-1 TRBV28 TGTGCCAGCAGTTTCGGCGGAGGCGGGGGCACTGAAGCTTTCTTT CASSFGGGGGTEAFF
- - TRBJ2-7 TRBV4-1 TGCGCCAGCAGCCAAGATAGTCAGGGTAGGCTCGAGCAGTACTTC CASSQDSQGRLEQYF
- once TRBJ1-1 TRBV29-1 TGCAGCGTTGAAAGGGGTAAGAACACTGAAGCTTTCTTT CSVERGKNTEAFF
TRBD2 - TRBJ2-1 TRBV28 TGTGCCAGCAGTTTCTCTAGCGGGATCTCCTACAATGAGCAGTTCTTC CASSFSSGISYNEQFF
TRBD2 - TRBJ2-3 TRBV12-5 TGTGCTAGTGGTTTGTCCCCGGGGGGGTCAGATACGCAGTATTTT CASGLSPGGSDTQYF